This T cell receptor (beta chain) originates from a study of breast tumors, draining lymph nodes, adjacent tissues. General study results and limits: Data only fit, rather than demonstrated, lymph node origin of most tumor T cells. Tumor and nontumor repertoires were significantly more similar in luminal-like than in basal-like breast cancer. Tumor TCR diversity was below lymph nodes but above nontumor tissue.

TCRdb re-derived calls from the multiplex PCR reads in MiXCR, one entry per CDR3 protein. The sample has approximately 200,000 distinct CDR3 sequences; approximately 33% are singletons. This clonotype has ten or more counts. The target antigen is unknown. The CDR3 has 13 residues. Trimming removed 6 bases at V and 4 bases at J, with 16 bases between. Germline CDR1 is DFQATT and CDR2 is SNEGSKA (reference sequence). Breast cancer patients provided tissue from their axillary draining lymph nodes. The V call is TRBV20-1, the J call TRBJ2-7; D is undetermined. The sequenced material came from axillary lymph node tissue. The receptor comes from a female donor with breast cancer. Some clones in this sample may be carry-over from other donors' samples. This chain's CDR3 is CSATPPPSYEQYF. The CDR3, as DNA: TGCAGTGCCACACCCCCCCCATCTTACGAGCAGTACTTC.